Included here is one TCR beta chain sequence, with context. As yet, its antigen is unknown. The sample originates from a study of shared clonotypes between healthy human individuals. The study, taken as a whole, reports: Only blood was sampled; tissue repertoires likely differ. Some naive CD4 clonotypes, 5% to 5.5%, turned up in common across a few donors.

Germline V lookup: CDR1 MNHEY, CDR2 SVGAGI. Trimming cost V 8 bases and J 0 bases, with 5 bases left between them. This CDR3 region has 12 residues. Clones were sequenced by immunoSEQ multiplex PCR, and TCRdb holds only the in-frame ones, with some missing. The sample includes 2 million or so clones, roughly 94% of them seen just once. Sample: naive CD4+ T cells sorted from blood. The subset: CD45RA+ positively selected. This receptor was obtained from a man younger than 30 in good health. V is TRBV6-5 and J is TRBJ1-3; unclear D gene. CDR3 sequence (DNA): TGTGCCAGCGGTCGCTCTGGAAACACCATATATTTT. Translated: CASGRSGNTIYF.